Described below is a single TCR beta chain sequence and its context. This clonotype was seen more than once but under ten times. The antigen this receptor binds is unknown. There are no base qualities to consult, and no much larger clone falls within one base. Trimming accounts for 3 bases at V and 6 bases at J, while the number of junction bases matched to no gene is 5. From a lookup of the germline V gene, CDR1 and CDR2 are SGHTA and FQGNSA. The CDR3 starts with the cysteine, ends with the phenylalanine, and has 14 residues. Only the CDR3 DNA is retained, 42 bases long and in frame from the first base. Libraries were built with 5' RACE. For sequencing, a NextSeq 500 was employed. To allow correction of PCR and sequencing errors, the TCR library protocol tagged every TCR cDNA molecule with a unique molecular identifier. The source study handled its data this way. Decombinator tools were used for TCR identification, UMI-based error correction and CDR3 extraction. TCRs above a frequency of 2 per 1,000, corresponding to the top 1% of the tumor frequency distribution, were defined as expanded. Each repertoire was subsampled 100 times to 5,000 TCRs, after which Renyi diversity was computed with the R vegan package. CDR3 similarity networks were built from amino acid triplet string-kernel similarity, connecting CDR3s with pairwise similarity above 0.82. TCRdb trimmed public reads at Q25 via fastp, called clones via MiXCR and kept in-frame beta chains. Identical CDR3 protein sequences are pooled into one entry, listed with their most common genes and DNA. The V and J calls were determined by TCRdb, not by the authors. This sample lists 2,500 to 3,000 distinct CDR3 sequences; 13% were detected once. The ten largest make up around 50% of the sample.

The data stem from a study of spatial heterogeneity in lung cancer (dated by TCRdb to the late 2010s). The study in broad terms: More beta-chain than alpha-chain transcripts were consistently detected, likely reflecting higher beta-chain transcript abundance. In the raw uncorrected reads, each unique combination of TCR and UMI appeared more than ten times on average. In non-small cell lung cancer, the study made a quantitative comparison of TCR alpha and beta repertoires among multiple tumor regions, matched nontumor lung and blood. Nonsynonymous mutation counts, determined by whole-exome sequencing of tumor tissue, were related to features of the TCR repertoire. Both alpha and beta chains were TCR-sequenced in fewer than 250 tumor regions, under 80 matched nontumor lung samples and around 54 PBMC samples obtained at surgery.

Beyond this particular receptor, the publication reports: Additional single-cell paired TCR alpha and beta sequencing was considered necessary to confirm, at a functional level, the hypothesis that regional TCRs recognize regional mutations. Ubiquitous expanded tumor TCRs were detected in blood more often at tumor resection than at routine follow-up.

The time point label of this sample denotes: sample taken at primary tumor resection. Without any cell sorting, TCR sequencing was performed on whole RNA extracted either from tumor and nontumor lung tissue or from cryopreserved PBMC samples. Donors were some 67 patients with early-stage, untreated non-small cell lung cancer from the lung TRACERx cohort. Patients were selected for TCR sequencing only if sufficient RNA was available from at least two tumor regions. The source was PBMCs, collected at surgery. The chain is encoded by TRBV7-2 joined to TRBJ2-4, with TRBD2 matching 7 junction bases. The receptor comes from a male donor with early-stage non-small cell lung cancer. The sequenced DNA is TGTGCCAGCAGCTTCACCGGGGGGACAAACATTCAGTACTTC. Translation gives CASSFTGGTNIQYF.